This TCR beta chain was retrieved from a study of blood T cell repertoires in COVID-19. Across the study: T cells, B-cell-depleted T cells, or PBMCs provided the cDNA or gDNA that served as material.

The ends lost 3 bases at V and 4 bases at J; junction bases unmatched: 9. Germline CDR1 reads LGHNA; CDR2 reads YSLEER. CDR3 length: 16 residues. Some clones are missing from TCRdb's copy, which holds only in-frame ones; the method was immunoSEQ multiplex PCR. The table shows about 32,000 clones, with 80% to 90% occurring only once. The TCR originated in a woman aged 80 or over with active or convalescent COVID-19. The V and J genes are TRBV4-3 and TRBJ2-3; TRBD1 matches 8 bases. The specimen was peripheral blood. CDR3 in amino acids: CASSQPRAGGADTQYF. DNA for the CDR3: TGCGCCAGCAGCCAGCCCCGGGCAGGGGGCGCAGATACGCAGTATTTT.